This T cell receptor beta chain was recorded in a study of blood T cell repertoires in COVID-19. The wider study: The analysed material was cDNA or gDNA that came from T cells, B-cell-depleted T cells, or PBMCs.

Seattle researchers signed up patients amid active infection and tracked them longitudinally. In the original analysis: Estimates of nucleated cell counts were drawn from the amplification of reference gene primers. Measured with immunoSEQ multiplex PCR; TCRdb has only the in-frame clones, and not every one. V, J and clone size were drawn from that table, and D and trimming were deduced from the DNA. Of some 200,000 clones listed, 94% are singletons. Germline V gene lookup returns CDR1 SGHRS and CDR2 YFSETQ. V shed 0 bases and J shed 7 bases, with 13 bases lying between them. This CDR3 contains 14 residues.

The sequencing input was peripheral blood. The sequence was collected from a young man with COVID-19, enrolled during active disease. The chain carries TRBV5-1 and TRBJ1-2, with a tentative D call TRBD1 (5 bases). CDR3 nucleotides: TGCGCCAGCAGCTTGGCCGACAGCCAGAGTGGCTACACCTTC. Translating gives CASSLADSQSGYTF.